Listed here are 13 T cell receptor beta chains from one sample, sequenced in a study of T cells after posttransplantation cyclophosphamide. TCRdb's copy holds only in-frame clones and misses some; the assay was immunoSEQ multiplex PCR. This sample includes 30,000 or so clones with no singletons; its ten biggest clones take up under 5.5%. Material: PBMCs. Receptors originate from a woman in her twenties or thirties in good health and a related stem cell transplant donor.

This clone appeared many times. J is TRBJ1-6 and V is TRBV14; D is perhaps TRBD1 (6 bases). Germline V gene sequence: CDR1 SGHDN, CDR2 FVKESK. The CDR3 is 15 residues long. The V end lost 0 bases, the J end lost 8 bases, and 11 bases lay between the germline ends. CDR3 residues: CASSQDKGEDSPLHF. CDR3 coding DNA: TGTGCCAGCAGCCAAGATAAGGGGGAAGATTCACCCCTCCACTTT. Complete variable domain (other parts from reference TRBV14 and TRBJ1-6): EAGVTQFPSHSVIEKGQTVTLRCDPISGHDNLYWYRRVMGKEIKFLLHFVKESKQDESGMPNNRFLAERTGGTYSTLKVQPAELEDSGVYFCASSQDKGEDSPLHFGNGTRLTVT.

This clone was recorded many times. V is TRBV11-2 and J is TRBJ2-7; possibly TRBD1 for D (5 bases). V shed 1 base and J shed 1 base, with 8 bases lying between them. The CDR3 sequence is 14 residues long. CDR1 and CDR2 (germline): SGHAT, FQNNGV. The chain's CDR3 is CASSLGRQSYEQYF. The CDR3 coding sequence is TGTGCCAGCAGCTTAGGTCGACAGTCCTACGAGCAGTACTTC.

This clone was seen only a few times. V is TRBV9 and J is TRBJ2-3; D not resolved. Trimming removed 0 bases at V and 1 base at J, with 6 bases between. CDR3 size: 14 residues. Germline assignment: CDR1 SGDLS and CDR2 YYNGEE. The CDR3 coding sequence is TGTGCCAGCAGCGTAGGACAAGGCACAGATACGCAGTATTTT. Residues: CASSVGQGTDTQYF. Complete variable domain (other parts from reference TRBV9 and TRBJ2-3): DSGVTQTPKHLITATGQRVTLRCSPRSGDLSVYWYQQSLDQGLQFLIQYYNGEERAKGNILERFSAQQFPDLHSELNLSSLELGDSALYFCASSVGQGTDTQYFGPGTRLTVL.

This clone has at least ten counts. The chain has TRBV4-1 and TRBJ2-6, with D tentatively TRBD1 (5 bases). The germline V gene encodes CDR1 MGHRA and CDR2 YSYEKL. The CDR3 has 16 residues. Trimming took 0 bases from V and 3 from J, leaving 9 bases between them. CDR3 nucleotides: TGCGCCAGCAGCCAAGATTCAGGGTTTGGGGCCAACGTCCTGACTTTC. Its translation: CASSQDSGFGANVLTF.

The J gene is TRBJ1-1, the V gene TRBV7-8; D remains unclear. CDR3 size: 14 residues. CDR1 and CDR2 (germline): SGHVS, FQNEAQ. V was shortened by 4 bases and J by 5 bases, with 14 bases between the two germline ends. The chain's CDR3 is CASSSKRVGTEAFF. The DNA of the CDR3 is TGTGCCAGCAGCTCCAAGAGGGTAGGGACTGAAGCTTTCTTT.

In its sample, this clone was seen many times. This rearrangement joins TRBV11-3 to TRBJ1-5; D unresolved. CDR3 length: 18 amino acids. Trimming removed 2 bases from V and 3 bases from J, with 20 bases in between. The germline V gene encodes CDR1 SGHNT and CDR2 YENEEA. In DNA, the CDR3 is TGTGCCAGCAGCTTAACGTACAAGGCAGCCCGACTCAATCAGCCCCAGCATTTT. This translates into CASSLTYKAARLNQPQHF.

This clone was seen a few times. The chain couples TRBV29-1 to TRBJ1-1; D uncertain. V was pared by 4 bases and J by 3 bases, with 9 bases between. Germline V CDR1 and CDR2: SQVTM, ANQGSEA. CDR3 size: 12 residues. CDR3 nucleotides: TGCAGCGTTGCTCGGGGAGACACTGAAGCTTTCTTT. Translation: CSVARGDTEAFF.

This clone was seen a handful of times. The chain uses TRBV30 and TRBJ2-1; weak D call: TRBD1 (6 bases). Germline values: CDR1 GTSNPN, CDR2 SVGIG (reference sequence). V lost 0 bases to trimming and J lost 6 bases, with 15 bases between them. The CDR3 is made up of 15 amino acids. CDR3 nucleotides: TGTGCCTGGAGTGTACGTGGCAGGGGCTTCAATGAGCAGTTCTTC. Translating it yields CAWSVRGRGFNEQFF.

Only a few counts were recorded for this clone. The chain joins TRBV5-3 to TRBJ1-5; D gene ambiguous. TRBV5-3 is an ORF for which the function is uncertain. CDR3 length equals 16 residues. Trimming stripped 0 bases from V and 6 bases from J, with 16 bases between. For the CDR3, the DNA is TGTGCCAGAAGCTTGGTATGTCAGACACCCAGTCAGCCCCAGCATTTT. Translation gives CARSLVCQTPSQPQHF.

In the case of this clone: A much bigger clone sits one base away, suggesting this may be a read error. The rearrangement uses TRBV6-2 or TRBV6-3 and TRBJ1-1, with D maybe TRBD1 (5 bases). CDR3 length: 14 amino acids. Germline values: CDR1 MNHEY, CDR2 SVGEGT. CDR3 sequence (DNA): TGTGCCAGCAGTGGGTTGGGGGGGAACACTCAAGCTTTCTTT. It specifies CASSGLGGNTQAFF.

This clone was counted a few times. V usage is TRBV6-1 and J usage is TRBJ2-2; D ambiguous. Deletions cut 4 bases from V and 1 base from J, with 7 bases between. There are 14 residues in the CDR3. Looked up from germline, CDR1 is MNHNS and CDR2 is SASEGT. CDR3 nucleotides: TGTGCCAGCAGTGTTACGGGGAACACCGGGGAGCTGTTTTTT. It codes for CASSVTGNTGELFF.

In its sample, this clone was seen many times. The chain links TRBV4-2 to TRBJ2-1; tentative D call: TRBD1 (5 bases). Trimming removed 4 bases at V and 4 bases at J, with 20 bases between. There are 17 residues in the CDR3. Germline lookup yields CDR1 LGHNA and CDR2 YNFKEQ. The CDR3 region is CASSPRSRGLGYNEQFF. CDR3 nucleotide sequence: TGTGCCAGCAGCCCAAGATCTAGGGGTTTAGGGTACAATGAGCAGTTCTTC.

This clone was counted at least ten times. The rearrangement uses TRBV10-3 and TRBJ2-1; TRBD1 matches 8 bases. This CDR3 is 15 amino acids long. Trimming removed 6 bases from V and 4 bases from J; junction bases left unmatched: 8. Germline CDR1 reads ENHRY; CDR2 reads SYGVKD. CDR3 in DNA: TGTGCCATCAGCACCACAGGGGGTGGATACAATGAGCAGTTCTTC. Translating gives CAISTTGGGYNEQFF.